This T cell receptor beta chain is from a study of blood T cell repertoires in COVID-19. The wider study: Acute and convalescent COVID-19 specimens originated in the United States, Italy and Spain.

The CDR3 loop spans 14 amino acids. CDR1 is LNHDA and CDR2 is SQIVND in the germline V gene (reference sequence). V gave up 4 bases and J gave up 10 bases; unmatched junction bases: 10. Recovered participants had two consecutive negative NP/OP PCR tests, healthcare professional clearance, or symptom resolution. This clone was detected ten times or more. Data came from immunoSEQ multiplex PCR; TCRdb stores just in-frame clones and leaves some out. The table lists around 150,000 clones, roughly 80% of them singletons. Sequencing input: PBMCs or T cells enriched from blood (not recorded which). The chain is built from TRBV19 and TRBJ1-1; 9 bases are a match to TRBD1. The clonotype was recovered from a woman in her thirties or forties who had recovered from COVID-19. CDR3 sequence: CASSTTGGSQPAFF. The CDR3 coding sequence is TGTGCCAGTAGTACAACAGGGGGCTCACAGCCAGCTTTCTTT.